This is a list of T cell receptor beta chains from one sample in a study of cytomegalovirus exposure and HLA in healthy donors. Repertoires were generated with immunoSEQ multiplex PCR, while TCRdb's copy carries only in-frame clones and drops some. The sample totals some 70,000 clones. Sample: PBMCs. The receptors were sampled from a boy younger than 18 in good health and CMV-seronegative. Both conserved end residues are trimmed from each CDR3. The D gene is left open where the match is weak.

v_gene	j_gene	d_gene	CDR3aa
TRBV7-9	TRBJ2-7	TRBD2	ASSTGLTKDAEQY
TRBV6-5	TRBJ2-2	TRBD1	ASRGWTGGDGELF
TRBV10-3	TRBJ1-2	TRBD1	AISLQGTANGYT
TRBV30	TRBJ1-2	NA	AWSRGGGAAGYT
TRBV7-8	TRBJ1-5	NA	ASSFGQGRYQPQH
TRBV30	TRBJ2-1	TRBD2	AWSVRKSGRAYNEQF
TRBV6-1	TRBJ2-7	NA	ASSAPDFYEQY
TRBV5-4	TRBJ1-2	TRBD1	ASSSQGGYGYT
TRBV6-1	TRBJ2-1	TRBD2	ASIQAGGDNEQF
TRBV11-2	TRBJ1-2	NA	ASSLIEAVA
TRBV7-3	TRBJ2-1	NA	ASSLRWGEDNEQF
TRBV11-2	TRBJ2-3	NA	ASSRGGGSTDTQY
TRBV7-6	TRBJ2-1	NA	ASSPYGGLARNEQF
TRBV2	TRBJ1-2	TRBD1	ASRGQGDYGYT
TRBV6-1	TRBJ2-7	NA	ASSGSDSKTYYEQY
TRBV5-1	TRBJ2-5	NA	ASSLGRDQETQY
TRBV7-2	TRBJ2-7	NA	ASSLAGPGVHEQY
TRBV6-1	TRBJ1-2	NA	ASSEGTVNYGYT
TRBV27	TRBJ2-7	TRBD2	ASSLAGGHEQY
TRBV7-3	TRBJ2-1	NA	ASSLGGDEQF
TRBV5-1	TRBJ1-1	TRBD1	ASSKGAIWGNTEAF
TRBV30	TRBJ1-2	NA	AWTAANYGYT
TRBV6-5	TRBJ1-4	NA	ASSYRLGATNEKLF
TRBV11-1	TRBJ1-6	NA	ASSREARVPNSPLH
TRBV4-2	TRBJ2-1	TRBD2	ASSPGLADYNEQF
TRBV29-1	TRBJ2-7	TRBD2	SVVLAGAYEQY
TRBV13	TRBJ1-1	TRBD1	ASSFRRQGWIDTEAF
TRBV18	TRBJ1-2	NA	ASSPGAVGGYT
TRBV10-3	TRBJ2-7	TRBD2	AIQAGGPSYEQY
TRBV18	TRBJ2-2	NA	ASSPSPGKTGELF
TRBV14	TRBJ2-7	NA	ASSRSGISAYEQY
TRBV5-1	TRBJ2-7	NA	ASSLGRSSYEQY
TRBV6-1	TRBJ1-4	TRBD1	ASSEPQGGTEKLF
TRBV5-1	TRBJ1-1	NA	ASSLDREDTEAF
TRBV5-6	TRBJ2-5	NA	ASSLGSTETQY
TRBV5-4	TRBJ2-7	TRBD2	ASSLGSVAGGVEQY
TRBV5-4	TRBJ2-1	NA	ASSSGGSEQF
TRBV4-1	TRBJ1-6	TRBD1	ASSQETGFISPLH
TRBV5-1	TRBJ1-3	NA	ASSPGSTSSGNTIY
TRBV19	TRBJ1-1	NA	ASSIGRGTEAF
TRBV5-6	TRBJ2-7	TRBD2	ASGLAGAPLEQQY
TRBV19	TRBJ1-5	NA	ASSLVKKGRGNQPQH
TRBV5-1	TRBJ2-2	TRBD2	ASSTAWTSGSPGELF
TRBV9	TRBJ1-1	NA	ASSVGGDGGAF
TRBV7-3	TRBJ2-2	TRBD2	ASSLSDSWREGPHGELF
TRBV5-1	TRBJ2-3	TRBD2	ASSLGFIAGADTQY
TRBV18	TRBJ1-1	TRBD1	ASSPTSRTGKTEAF
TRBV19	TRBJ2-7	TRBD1	ASSMAWDRAYEQY
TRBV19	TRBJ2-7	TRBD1	ASKETGVYEQY
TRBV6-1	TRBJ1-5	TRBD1	ASSEPGQEDQPQH
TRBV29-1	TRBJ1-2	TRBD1	SVEALSTGANYGYT
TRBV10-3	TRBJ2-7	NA	AISEGNPYEQY
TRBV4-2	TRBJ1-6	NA	ASSQDPRSYNSPLH
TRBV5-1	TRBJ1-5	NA	ASSIPPTVYSNQPQH